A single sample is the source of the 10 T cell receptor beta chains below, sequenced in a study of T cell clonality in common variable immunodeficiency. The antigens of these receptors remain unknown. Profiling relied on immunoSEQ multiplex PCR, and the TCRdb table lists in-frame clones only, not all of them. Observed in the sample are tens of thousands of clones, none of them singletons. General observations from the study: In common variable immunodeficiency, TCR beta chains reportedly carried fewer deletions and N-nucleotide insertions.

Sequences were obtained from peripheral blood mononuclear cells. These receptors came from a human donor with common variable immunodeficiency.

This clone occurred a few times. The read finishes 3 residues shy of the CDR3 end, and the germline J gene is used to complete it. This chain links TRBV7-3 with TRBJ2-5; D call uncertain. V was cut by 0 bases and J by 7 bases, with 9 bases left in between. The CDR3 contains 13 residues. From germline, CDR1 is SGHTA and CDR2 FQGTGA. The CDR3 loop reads CASSLTSFGTQYF. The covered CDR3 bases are TGTGCCAGCAGCTTAACTTCTTTCGGGACC.

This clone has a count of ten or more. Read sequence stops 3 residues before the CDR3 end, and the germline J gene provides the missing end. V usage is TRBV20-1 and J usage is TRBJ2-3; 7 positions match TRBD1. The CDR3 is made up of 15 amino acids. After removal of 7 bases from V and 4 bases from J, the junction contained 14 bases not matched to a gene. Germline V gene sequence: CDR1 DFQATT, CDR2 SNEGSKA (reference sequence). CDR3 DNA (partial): TGCAGTGTTTTTAGCCCGAACAGGGGCCCAGATACG. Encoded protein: CSVFSPNRGPDT. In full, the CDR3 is CSVFSPNRGPDTQYF.

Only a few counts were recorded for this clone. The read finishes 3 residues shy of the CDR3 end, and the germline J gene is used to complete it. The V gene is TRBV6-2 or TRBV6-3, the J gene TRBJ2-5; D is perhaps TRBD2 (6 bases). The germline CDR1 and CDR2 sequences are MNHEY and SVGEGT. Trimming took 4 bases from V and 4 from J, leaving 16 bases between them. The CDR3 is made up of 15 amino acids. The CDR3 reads CASSLGLNFGETQYF. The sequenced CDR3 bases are TGTGCCAGCAGTTTGGGACTCAACTTTGGAGAGACC.

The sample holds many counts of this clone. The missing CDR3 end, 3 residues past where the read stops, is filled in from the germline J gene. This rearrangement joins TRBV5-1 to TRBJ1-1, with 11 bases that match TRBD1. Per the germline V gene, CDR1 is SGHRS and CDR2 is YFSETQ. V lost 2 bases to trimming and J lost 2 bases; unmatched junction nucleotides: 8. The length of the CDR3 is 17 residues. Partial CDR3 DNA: TGCGCCAGCAGCTTAGGACAGGGGGCAAAGAAAAACACTGAA. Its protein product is CASSLGQGAKKNTE. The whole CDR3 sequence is CASSLGQGAKKNTEAFF.

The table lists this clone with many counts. The CDR3 bases that were read are TGTGCCAGCAGTTTAAACAGGGGCCGTTTTGAGACC. Its translation is CASSLNRGRFET. The whole CDR3 protein is CASSLNRGRFETQYF. The chain employs TRBV12-3 or TRBV12-4 and TRBJ2-5, with 7 positions matching TRBD1. The observed sequence ends 3 residues before the CDR3 terminus, with the missing tail filled in from the germline J gene. The CDR3 length is 15 residues. V lost 2 bases to trimming and J lost 5 bases; unmatched junction nucleotides: 8.

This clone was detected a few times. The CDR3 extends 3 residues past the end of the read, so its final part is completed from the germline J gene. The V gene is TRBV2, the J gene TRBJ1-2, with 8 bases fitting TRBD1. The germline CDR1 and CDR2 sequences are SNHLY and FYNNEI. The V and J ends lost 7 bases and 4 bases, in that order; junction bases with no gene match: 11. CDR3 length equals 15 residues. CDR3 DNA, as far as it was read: TGTGCCAGCACCGGACAGGGAAATATAGGCTATGGC. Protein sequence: CASTGQGNIGYG. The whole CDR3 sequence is CASTGQGNIGYGYTF. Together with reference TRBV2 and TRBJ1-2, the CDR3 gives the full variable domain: EPEVTQTPSHQVTQMGQEVILRCVPISNHLYFYWYRQILGQKVEFLVSFYNNEISEKSEIFDDQFSVERPDGSNFTLKIRSTKLEDSAMYFCASTGQGNIGYGYTFGSGTRLTVV.

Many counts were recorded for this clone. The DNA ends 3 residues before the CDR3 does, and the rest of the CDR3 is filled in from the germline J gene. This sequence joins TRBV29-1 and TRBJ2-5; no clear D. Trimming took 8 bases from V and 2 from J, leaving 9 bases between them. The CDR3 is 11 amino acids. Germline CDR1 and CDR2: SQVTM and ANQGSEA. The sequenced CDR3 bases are TGCAGCTACACGGGTCAAGAGACC. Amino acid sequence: CSYTGQET. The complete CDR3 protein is CSYTGQETQYF.

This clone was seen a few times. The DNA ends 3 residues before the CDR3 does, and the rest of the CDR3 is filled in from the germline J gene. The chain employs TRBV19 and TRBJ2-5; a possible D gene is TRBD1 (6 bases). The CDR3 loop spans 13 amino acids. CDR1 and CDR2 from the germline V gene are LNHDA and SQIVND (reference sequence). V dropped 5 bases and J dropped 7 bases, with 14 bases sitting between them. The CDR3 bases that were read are TGTGCCAGTAGTCTCAAACAGGGCGTGACC. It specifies CASSLKQGVT. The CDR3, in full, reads CASSLKQGVTQYF.

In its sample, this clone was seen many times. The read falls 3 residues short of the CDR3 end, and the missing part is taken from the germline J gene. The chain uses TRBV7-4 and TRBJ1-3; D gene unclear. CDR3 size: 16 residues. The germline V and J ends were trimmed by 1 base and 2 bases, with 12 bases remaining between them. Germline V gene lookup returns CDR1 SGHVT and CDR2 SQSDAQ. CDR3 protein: CASSLDPVQTGNTIYF. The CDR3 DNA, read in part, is TGTGCCAGCAGCTTAGACCCCGTCCAGACTGGAAACACC.

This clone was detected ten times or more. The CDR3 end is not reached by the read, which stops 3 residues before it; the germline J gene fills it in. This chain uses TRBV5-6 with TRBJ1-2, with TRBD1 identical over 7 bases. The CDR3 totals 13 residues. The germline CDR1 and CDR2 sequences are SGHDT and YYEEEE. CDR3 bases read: TGTGCCAGCAGTCCAGGACAGGTGGAAGGC. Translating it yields CASSPGQVEG. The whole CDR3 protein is CASSPGQVEGYTF. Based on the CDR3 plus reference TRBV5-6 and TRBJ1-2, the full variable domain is DAGVTQSPTHLIKTRGQQVTLRCSPKSGHDTVSWYQQALGQGPQFIFQYYEEEERQRGNFPDRFSGHQFPNYSSELNVNALLLGDSALYLCASSPGQVEGYTFGSGTRLTVV.